This T cell receptor (beta chain) was recorded in a study of blood T cells in healthy people across ages. This clonotype occurred a few times. The antigen is not known. Study outcomes and limitations: Among T cells, TCR beta diversity per million cells dropped roughly linearly as age rose.

Then a second PCR, running roughly 6 to 11 cycles, was carried out with a sample-barcoded 5' primer and a J-beta primer mix. One entry per CDR3 protein, called by TCRdb with MiXCR from the 5' RACE reads. Among over 1,500,000 distinct CDR3 sequences, 30% to 40% were seen once, and the ten largest hold approximately 22%. The CDR3 consists of 13 residues. Germline values: CDR1 SGHTA, CDR2 FQGNSA. The V and J ends lost 0 bases and 6 bases respectively, with 9 bases between them. The rearrangement joins TRBV7-2 to TRBJ2-7; D uncertain. The sample comprised blood. This TCR came from a human donor in good health. This CDR3 reads CASSLAPNREQYF. The CDR3 DNA sequence: TGTGCCAGCAGCTTAGCGCCAAACCGCGAGCAGTACTTC. Combining the CDR3 with reference TRBV7-2 and TRBJ2-7 gives the whole variable domain GAGVSQSPSNKVTEKGKDVELRCDPISGHTALYWYRQSLGQGLEFLIYFQGNSAPDKSGLPSDRFSAERTGGSVSTLTIQRTQQEDSAVYLCASSLAPNREQYFGPGTRLTVT.